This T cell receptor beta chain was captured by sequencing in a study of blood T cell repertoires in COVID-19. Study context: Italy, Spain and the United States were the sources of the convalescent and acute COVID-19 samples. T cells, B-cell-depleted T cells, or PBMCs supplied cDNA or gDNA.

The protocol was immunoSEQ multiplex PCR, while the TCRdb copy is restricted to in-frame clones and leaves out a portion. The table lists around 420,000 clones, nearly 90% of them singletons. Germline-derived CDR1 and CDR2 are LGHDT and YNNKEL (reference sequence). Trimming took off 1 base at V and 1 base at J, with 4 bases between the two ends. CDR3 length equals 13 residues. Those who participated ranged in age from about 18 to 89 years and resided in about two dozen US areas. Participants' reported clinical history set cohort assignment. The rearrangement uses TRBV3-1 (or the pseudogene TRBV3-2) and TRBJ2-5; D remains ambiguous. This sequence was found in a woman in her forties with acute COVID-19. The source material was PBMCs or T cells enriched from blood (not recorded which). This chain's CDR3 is CASSQGSQETQYF. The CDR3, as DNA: TGTGCCAGCAGCCAAGGGAGCCAAGAGACCCAGTACTTC.